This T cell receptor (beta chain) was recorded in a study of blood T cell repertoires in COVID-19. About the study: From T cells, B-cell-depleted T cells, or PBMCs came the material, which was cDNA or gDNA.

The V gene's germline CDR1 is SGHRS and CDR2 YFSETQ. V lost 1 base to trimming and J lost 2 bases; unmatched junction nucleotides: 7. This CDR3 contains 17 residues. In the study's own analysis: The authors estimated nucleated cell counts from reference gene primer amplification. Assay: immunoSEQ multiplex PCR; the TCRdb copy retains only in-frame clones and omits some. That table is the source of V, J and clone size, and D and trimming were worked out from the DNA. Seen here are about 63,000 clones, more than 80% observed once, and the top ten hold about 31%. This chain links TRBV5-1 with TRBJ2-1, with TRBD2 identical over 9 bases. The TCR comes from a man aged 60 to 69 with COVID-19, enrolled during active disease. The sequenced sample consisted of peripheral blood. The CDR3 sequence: CASSLPTAGGTYNEQFF. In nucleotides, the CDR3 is TGCGCCAGCAGCTTGCCGACTGCGGGGGGGACCTACAATGAGCAGTTCTTC.